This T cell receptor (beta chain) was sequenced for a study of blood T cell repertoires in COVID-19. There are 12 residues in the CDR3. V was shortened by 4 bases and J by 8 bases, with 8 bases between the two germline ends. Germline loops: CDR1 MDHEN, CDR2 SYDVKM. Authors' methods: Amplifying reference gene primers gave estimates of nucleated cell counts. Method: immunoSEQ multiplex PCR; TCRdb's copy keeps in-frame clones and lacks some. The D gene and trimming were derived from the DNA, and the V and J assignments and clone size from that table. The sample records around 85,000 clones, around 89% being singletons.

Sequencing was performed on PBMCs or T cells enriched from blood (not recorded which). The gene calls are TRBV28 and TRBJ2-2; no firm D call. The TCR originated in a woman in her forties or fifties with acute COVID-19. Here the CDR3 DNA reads TGTGCCAGCAGTTACCGGGTGGGGGAGCTGTTTTTT. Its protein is CASSYRVGELFF. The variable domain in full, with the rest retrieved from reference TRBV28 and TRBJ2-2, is DVKVTQSSRYLVKRTGEKVFLECVQDMDHENMFWYRQDPGLGLRLIYFSYDVKMKEKGDIPEGYSVSREKKERFSLILESASTNQTSMYLCASSYRVGELFFGEGSRLTVL.